This T cell receptor (beta chain) was obtained from a study of Ad26.COV2.S vaccination and SARS-CoV-2 variants. Study outcomes and limitations: Spike-specific CD8+ and CD4+ T cell responses reportedly showed substantial breadth after vaccination. Vaccine and placebo groups showed comparable non-spike TCR breadth. TCR breadth and depth analyses may have underestimated total T cell responses. Participants in the vaccine arm had higher spike-specific TCR breadth; placebo recipients had lower.

Measured with immunoSEQ multiplex PCR; TCRdb has only the in-frame clones, and not every one. The sample includes under 95,000 clones, about four fifths of them seen just once. This CDR3 is 13 amino acids long. Trimming took off 7 bases at V and 1 base at J, with 8 bases between the two ends. Germline V CDR1 and CDR2: WSHSY, SAAADI. This clone is a singleton in its sample. No antigen is known for it. The source is a human donor who had recovered from COVID-19. Source: peripheral blood, taken after recovery from COVID-19. The chain recombines TRBV10-2 with TRBJ1-5; D is unclear. CDR3 amino acids: CASTGISNQPQHF. The CDR3 DNA is TGCGCCAGCACGGGGATAAGCAATCAGCCCCAGCATTTT.